This TCR beta chain was recorded in a study of neurological immune-mediated disorders. This clonotype was observed at least ten times. What it binds is unknown. The V gene's germline CDR1 is SGHTA and CDR2 FQGNSA. Trimming took 4 bases from V and 9 from J; bases not matched to a gene: 5. The CDR3 is 14 residues long. Time point specified: longitudinal time-point 1 (baseline). PBMCs stored at -80 C, numbering 2 million, were the origin of the unsorted libraries. Points from the study as a whole: None of the CDR3 amino acid sequences of expanded clones recurred across subjects, suggesting private repertoires in all groups.

The cDNA came from 5'RACE with 10-nucleotide random UMIs. TCRdb re-called the 5' RACE reads through MiXCR, storing one row per CDR3 protein. The sample shows 55,000 to 80,000 distinct CDR3 sequences, around 13% of them seen only once. This chain uses TRBV7-2 with TRBJ2-1, with 11 positions matching TRBD1. Sequenced sample: PBMCs. The source is a female donor with HTLV-1-associated myelopathy (HAM/TSP). The CDR3 nucleotides read TGTGCCAGCAGCTCAGGTGGGACAGGGGGTGAGCAGTTCTTC. Amino acid sequence: CASSSGGTGGEQFF.